The rows below give T cell receptor beta chains drawn from one sample of a study of T cell changes during pregnancy in multiple sclerosis. Clones were read by immunoSEQ multiplex PCR, and TCRdb kept only the in-frame ones, dropping some. This sample yields more than 85,000 clones, of which approximately 92% are seen a single time; approximately 1.3% belongs to the top ten. This sample comprised peripheral blood, obtained in the third trimester of pregnancy. The receptors originated from a female donor in good health, enrolled as a control in a pregnancy study. CDR3s include the opening cysteine and the closing phenylalanine or tryptophan. The D gene is left open where the match is weak. Clone size, where shown, is once, few, many, or a class for clones that have expanded.

d_call	j_call	v_call	clone_size	cdr3_aa	cdr3_nt
TRBD1	TRBJ1-2	TRBV28	.	CASRLTGEADTF	TGTGCCAGCAGACTTACAGGGGAGGCTGACACCTTC
.	TRBJ2-7	TRBV5-1	.	CASSPDWDEQYF	TGCGCCAGCAGCCCGGACTGGGACGAGCAGTACTTC
TRBD1	TRBJ2-7	TRBV5-6	.	CASSLGDRDYEQYF	TGTGCCAGCAGCTTGGGGGACAGGGACTACGAGCAGTACTTC
TRBD2	TRBJ2-7	TRBV4-2	.	CASSQALGGSLYEQYF	TGTGCCAGCAGCCAAGCTCTCGGCGGGAGCCTTTACGAGCAGTACTTC
TRBD1	TRBJ2-1	TRBV30	.	CAWNTGVAYNEQFF	TGTGCCTGGAATACAGGGGTTGCCTACAATGAGCAGTTCTTC
TRBD1	TRBJ2-3	TRBV6-1	.	CASSAGQGSTDTQYF	TGTGCCAGCAGTGCCGGACAGGGAAGCACAGATACGCAGTATTTT
TRBD1	TRBJ1-1	TRBV30	.	CAWSEGATGAFF	TGTGCCTGGAGTGAGGGGGCTACGGGAGCTTTCTTT
.	TRBJ1-2	TRBV6-1	.	CASSEEWAGGYTF	TGTGCCAGCAGTGAAGAATGGGCGGGGGGCTACACCTTC
TRBD2	TRBJ2-2	TRBV9	.	CASSPRTSGRGTGELFF	TGTGCCAGCAGCCCCCGGACTAGCGGGAGAGGAACCGGGGAGCTGTTTTTT
.	TRBJ2-7	TRBV20-1	.	CSAPSSYEQYF	TGCAGTGCTCCGAGCTCCTACGAGCAGTACTTC
.	TRBJ1-4	TRBV29-1	few	CALAGGEKLFF	TGCGCCCTCGCCGGGGGTGAAAAACTGTTTTTT
TRBD1	TRBJ1-4	TRBV7-9	.	CASSPGNRGQWGEKLFF	TGTGCCAGCAGCCCTGGGAACAGGGGGCAATGGGGTGAAAAACTGTTTTTT
TRBD2	TRBJ2-3	TRBV4-2	.	CASSQGSGDTDTQYF	TGTGCCAGCAGCCAAGGCAGCGGGGACACAGATACGCAGTATTTT
TRBD2	TRBJ2-7	TRBV5-1	.	CASRSTSGPYEQYF	TGCGCCAGCAGATCGACTAGCGGGCCCTACGAGCAGTACTTC
.	TRBJ1-5	TRBV25-1	large	CASSGHRDNQPQHF	TGTGCCAGCAGTGGCCACAGGGACAATCAGCCCCAGCATTTT
TRBD2	TRBJ2-1	TRBV19	.	CASSRTSGDNEQFF	TGTGCCAGTAGTAGGACTAGCGGGGACAATGAGCAGTTCTTC
TRBD1	TRBJ1-5	TRBV7-9	.	CASSAVQGALDMAQPQHF	TGTGCCAGCAGCGCGGTACAGGGGGCCCTAGACATGGCTCAGCCCCAGCATTTT
TRBD1	TRBJ2-2	TRBV5-1	.	CASSSGTANTGELFF	TGCGCCAGCAGCTCCGGGACAGCGAACACCGGGGAGCTGTTTTTT
TRBD2	TRBJ2-1	TRBV25-1	.	CASSDSPGLGFFF	TGTGCCAGCAGTGATTCGCCGGGACTAGGTTTTTTCTTC
.	TRBJ2-6	TRBV4-1	few	CASSSVGKDVLTF	TGCGCCAGCAGCAGCGTCGGAAAGGACGTCCTGACTTTC
.	TRBJ1-1	TRBV9	.	CASSVKGLPRTEAFF	TGTGCCAGCAGCGTCAAGGGGTTGCCGAGGACTGAAGCTTTCTTT
TRBD2	TRBJ2-1	TRBV28	.	CASSPPGRAYNEQFF	TGTGCCAGCAGTCCTCCGGGGAGGGCCTACAATGAGCAGTTCTTC
.	TRBJ2-3	TRBV25-1	once	CASSERGFTDTQYF	TGTGCCAGCAGTGAGCGGGGTTTCACAGATACGCAGTATTTT
.	TRBJ1-1	TRBV28	once	CASSSTGLRTEAFF	TGTGCCAGCAGTTCCACTGGGCTAAGGACTGAAGCTTTCTTT
TRBD1	TRBJ1-5	TRBV28	.	CASSSTLVGTGGVPRQPQHF	TGTGCCAGCAGTTCTACTCTGGTCGGGACAGGGGGGGTGCCCCGCCAGCCCCAGCATTTT
TRBD2	TRBJ2-1	TRBV4-1	.	CASRIAGGDNEQFF	TGCGCCAGCAGAATTGCGGGAGGGGACAATGAGCAGTTCTTC
TRBD2	TRBJ2-1	TRBV5-6	.	CASSPGTSGRIHEQFF	TGTGCCAGCAGCCCCGGGACTAGCGGGAGGATCCATGAGCAGTTCTTC
.	TRBJ2-5	TRBV15	.	CATSRDLLETQYF	TGTGCCACCAGCAGAGACCTACTAGAGACCCAGTACTTC
TRBD1	TRBJ2-7	TRBV25-1	few	CASSDRTGSYEQYF	TGTGCCAGCAGTGATCGGACAGGGAGCTACGAGCAGTACTTC
.	TRBJ1-5	TRBV4-2	.	CASSQGDGGKREPQHF	TGTGCCAGCAGCCAGGGTGACGGAGGGAAGAGGGAGCCCCAGCATTTT
TRBD1	TRBJ2-2	TRBV5-1	once	CASSFWTGANTGELFF	TGCGCCAGCAGCTTCTGGACAGGGGCGAACACCGGGGAGCTGTTTTTT
.	TRBJ1-1	TRBV29-1	once	CSVAGGGRRYTEAFF	TGCAGCGTCGCCGGGGGGGGCAGAAGGTACACTGAAGCTTTCTTT
.	TRBJ2-4	TRBV4-1	.	CASSQKEGPKNIQYF	TGCGCCAGCAGCCAAAAGGAGGGTCCCAAAAACATTCAGTACTTC
.	TRBJ2-2	TRBV25-1	.	CASSATEDTGELFF	TGTGCCAGCAGTGCGACCGAGGACACCGGGGAGCTGTTTTTT
.	TRBJ1-5	TRBV28	.	CASSPKRVGNQPQHF	TGTGCCAGCAGTCCCAAGAGGGTAGGCAATCAGCCCCAGCATTTT
TRBD2	TRBJ2-5	TRBV27	.	CASSFRTRQETQYF	TGTGCCAGCAGTTTTCGGACTAGGCAAGAGACCCAGTACTTC
TRBD1	TRBJ1-3	TRBV2	.	CASRATGGGGNTIYF	TGTGCCAGCAGGGCGACAGGGGGCGGCGGAAACACCATATATTTT
.	TRBJ2-7	TRBV27	once	CASSLGAGNAYEQYF	TGTGCCAGCAGTTTAGGGGCAGGGAATGCCTACGAGCAGTACTTC
.	TRBJ2-5	TRBV19	.	CATSQGLGRGGQETQYF	TGTGCCACCTCACAGGGATTGGGGCGCGGGGGCCAAGAGACCCAGTACTTC
.	TRBJ2-7	TRBV30	.	CAWRTGHKAYEQYF	TGTGCCTGGAGGACGGGACATAAAGCCTACGAGCAGTACTTC
TRBD2	TRBJ2-1	TRBV7-2	.	CASSSPPGGIYNEQFF	TGTGCCAGCAGCTCTCCCCCGGGAGGGATTTACAATGAGCAGTTCTTC
.	TRBJ2-7	TRBV27	.	CASSSRRWGDEQYF	TGTGCCAGCAGTTCTCGACGGTGGGGGGACGAGCAGTACTTC
.	TRBJ2-5	TRBV4-1	.	CASSPLRRGGETQYF	TGCGCCAGCAGCCCCCTTCGGAGGGGCGGGGAGACCCAGTACTTC
.	TRBJ2-7	TRBV9	.	CASSVTGNSYEQYF	TGTGCCAGCAGCGTTACAGGGAACTCCTACGAGCAGTACTTC
.	TRBJ2-1	TRBV18	.	CASSPPGVGEQFF	TGTGCCAGCTCACCACCAGGGGTGGGTGAGCAGTTCTTC
.	TRBJ2-3	TRBV28	.	CASSLAGATDTQYF	TGTGCCAGCAGTTTGGCAGGGGCGACAGATACGCAGTATTTT
TRBD2	TRBJ2-7	TRBV28	.	CASSLRAAGGSEQYF	TGTGCCAGCAGTTTACGGGCAGCCGGGGGGTCCGAGCAGTACTTC
TRBD1	TRBJ2-1	TRBV19	.	CASSIGGTVYNEQFF	TGTGCCAGTAGTATAGGGGGGACAGTTTACAATGAGCAGTTCTTC
.	TRBJ2-2	TRBV13	.	CASSLWGEPTGELFF	TGTGCCAGCAGCCTTTGGGGGGAACCCACCGGGGAGCTGTTTTTT
TRBD1	TRBJ2-2	TRBV5-1	.	CASSPGQKNTGELFF	TGCGCCAGCAGCCCGGGACAGAAAAACACCGGGGAGCTGTTTTTT
TRBD1	TRBJ1-1	TRBV5-5	.	CASSPRDRDTTEAFF	TGTGCCAGCAGCCCACGGGACAGGGATACCACTGAAGCTTTCTTT
.	TRBJ2-3	TRBV28	.	CASSPVQGPYTDTQYF	TGTGCCAGCAGCCCGGTACAGGGTCCCTACACAGATACGCAGTATTTT
TRBD1	TRBJ2-7	TRBV28	.	CASSSLRDRGSREQYF	TGTGCCAGCAGCTCCCTCCGGGACAGGGGTTCTCGGGAGCAGTACTTC
.	TRBJ2-3	TRBV2	.	CASGEGVDLIISTDTQYF	TGTGCCAGCGGAGAGGGCGTGGACCTGATTATAAGCACAGATACGCAGTATTTT
.	TRBJ1-5	TRBV19	once	CASSWGDLNQPQHF	TGTGCCAGTAGTTGGGGGGACCTCAATCAGCCCCAGCATTTT
TRBD1	TRBJ2-7	TRBV19	.	CASSRLGQGQSEQYF	TGTGCCAGTAGTCGACTGGGACAGGGGCAATCCGAGCAGTACTTC
.	TRBJ2-3	TRBV5-1	.	CASSFKHEDTQYF	TGCGCCAGCAGCTTTAAACATGAAGATACGCAGTATTTT